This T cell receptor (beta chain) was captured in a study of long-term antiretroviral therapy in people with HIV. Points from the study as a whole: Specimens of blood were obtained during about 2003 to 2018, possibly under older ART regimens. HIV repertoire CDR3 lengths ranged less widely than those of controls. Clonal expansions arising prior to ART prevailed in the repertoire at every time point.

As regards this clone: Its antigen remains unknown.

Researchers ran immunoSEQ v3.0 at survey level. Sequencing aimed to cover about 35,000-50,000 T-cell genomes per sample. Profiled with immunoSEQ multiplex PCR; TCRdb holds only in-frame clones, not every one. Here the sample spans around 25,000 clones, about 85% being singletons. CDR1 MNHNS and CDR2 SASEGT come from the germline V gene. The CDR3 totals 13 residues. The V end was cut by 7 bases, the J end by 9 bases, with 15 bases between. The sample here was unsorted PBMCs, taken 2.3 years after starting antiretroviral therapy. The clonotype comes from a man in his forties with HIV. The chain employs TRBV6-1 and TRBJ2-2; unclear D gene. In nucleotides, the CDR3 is TGTGCCAGCAACCCCAACCCCAGGCGGGAGCTGTTTTTT. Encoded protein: CASNPNPRRELFF.